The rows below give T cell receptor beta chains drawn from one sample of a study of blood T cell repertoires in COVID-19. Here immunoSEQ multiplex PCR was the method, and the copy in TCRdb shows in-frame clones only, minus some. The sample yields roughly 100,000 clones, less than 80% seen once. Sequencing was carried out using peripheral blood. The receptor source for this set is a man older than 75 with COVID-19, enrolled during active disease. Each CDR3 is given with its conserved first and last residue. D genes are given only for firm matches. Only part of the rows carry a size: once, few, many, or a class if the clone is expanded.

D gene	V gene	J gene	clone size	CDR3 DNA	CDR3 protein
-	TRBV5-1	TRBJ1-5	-	TGCGCCAGCAGCCCGGACAGTACCAATCAGCCCCAGCATTTT	CASSPDSTNQPQHF
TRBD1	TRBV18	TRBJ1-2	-	TGTGCCAGCTCACCACTTTTAGGACAGGATTTCTCCACTAACTATGGCTACACCTTC	CASSPLLGQDFSTNYGYTF
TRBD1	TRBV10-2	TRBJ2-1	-	TGCGCCAGCAGCGCGGGACAGGGTTCCTACAATGAGCAGTTCTTC	CASSAGQGSYNEQFF
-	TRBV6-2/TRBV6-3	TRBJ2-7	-	TGTGCCAGCAGTTACTCGGGACATCGCTACGAGCAGTACTTC	CASSYSGHRYEQYF
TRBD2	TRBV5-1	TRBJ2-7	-	TGCGCCAGCAATCCTACCGGGACTAGCGGGGGGGAGCAGTACTTC	CASNPTGTSGGEQYF
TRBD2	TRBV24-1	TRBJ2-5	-	TGTGCCACCTCGTGGTCGAGGGAGGGGCGGGAGACCCAGTACTTC	CATSWSREGRETQYF
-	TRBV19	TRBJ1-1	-	TGTGCCAGTAGTATTCGGGGTCTCAACACTGAAGCTTTCTTT	CASSIRGLNTEAFF
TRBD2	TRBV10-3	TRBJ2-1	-	TGTGCCACCGGGACTAGCGGGAGAGATGAGCAGTTCTTC	CATGTSGRDEQFF
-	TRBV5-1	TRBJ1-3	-	TGCGCCAGCAGCTTTGACAGTTCCTCTGGAAACACCATATATTTT	CASSFDSSSGNTIYF
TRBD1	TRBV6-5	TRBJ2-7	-	TGTGCCAGCAGTCGGGGACAGGGGGCTCACGAGCAGTACTTC	CASSRGQGAHEQYF
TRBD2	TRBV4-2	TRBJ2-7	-	TGTGCCAGCAGCCAAGCTAACTCGGGAGGGGGTCACGAGCAGTACTTC	CASSQANSGGGHEQYF
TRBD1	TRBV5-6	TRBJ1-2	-	TGTGCCAGCAGCTTGGATGGGACAGGGCCCACGGAGGGCTACACCTTC	CASSLDGTGPTEGYTF
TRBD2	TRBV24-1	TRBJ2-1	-	TGTGCCACCAGTGATTTGCATTTGATCAGTGGACTAGTTTGGTTCAATGAGCAGTTCTTC	CATSDLHLISGLVWFNEQFF
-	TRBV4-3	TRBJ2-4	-	TGCGCCAGCAGCCAACGTACCTTGGGGGGGGCGGTACAGTACTTC	CASSQRTLGGAVQYF
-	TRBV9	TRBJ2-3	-	TGTGCCAGCAGCGTAGGGGGTAGCGGAAGCACAGATACGCAGTATTTT	CASSVGGSGSTDTQYF
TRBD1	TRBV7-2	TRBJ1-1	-	TGTGCCAGCAGCTTCACAGGGGGCCTCACTGAAGCTTTCTTT	CASSFTGGLTEAFF
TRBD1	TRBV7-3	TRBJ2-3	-	TGTGCCAGCAGCCGCAGACAGGGGGGCGCGATATCCACAGATACGCAGTATTTT	CASSRRQGGAISTDTQYF
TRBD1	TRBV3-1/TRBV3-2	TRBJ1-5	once	TGTGCCAGCAGCCCCGGGACAGGGGGCAGTCAGCCCCAGCATTTT	CASSPGTGGSQPQHF
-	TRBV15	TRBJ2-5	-	TGTGCCACCAGCAGAGGTTGGGGAGGACAAGAGACCCAGTACTTC	CATSRGWGGQETQYF
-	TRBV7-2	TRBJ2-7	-	TGTGCCAGCAGCTATACTTTCTCCTACGAGCAGTACTTC	CASSYTFSYEQYF
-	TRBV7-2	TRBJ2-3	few	TGTGCCAGCAGCGTCCGACTAGGTGCCGATACGCAGTATTTT	CASSVRLGADTQYF
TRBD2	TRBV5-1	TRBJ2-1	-	TGCGCCAGCAGCGCTATAGCGGGCCTCACCTACAATGAGCAGTTCTTC	CASSAIAGLTYNEQFF
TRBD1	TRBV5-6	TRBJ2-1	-	TGTGCCAGCAGCCGAGGACAGGGGGCAGACAATGAGCAGTTCTTC	CASSRGQGADNEQFF
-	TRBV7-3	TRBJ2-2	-	TGTGCCAGCAGCTCAGATACCGGGGAGCTGTTTTTT	CASSSDTGELFF
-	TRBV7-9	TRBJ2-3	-	TGTGCCAGCAGCTCCTCGACCCCTCCCCGGGACTGGCTACGAGATACGCAGTATTTT	CASSSSTPPRDWLRDTQYF
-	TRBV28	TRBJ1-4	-	TGTGCCAGCAGAACCGGGACACTTTATGAAAAACTGTTTTTT	CASRTGTLYEKLFF
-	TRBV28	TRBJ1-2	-	TGTGCCAGCAGTCTCTCCGGGACTCGCCGGGGCCGCACCTTC	CASSLSGTRRGRTF
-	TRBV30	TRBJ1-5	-	TGTGCCTGGAGTGGGGGGGGAGGTCAGCCCCAGCATTTT	CAWSGGGGQPQHF
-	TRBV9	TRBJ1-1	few	TGTGCCAGCAGCGTAACTGGGAACACTGAAGCTTTCTTT	CASSVTGNTEAFF
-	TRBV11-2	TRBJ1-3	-	TGTGCCAGCAGAAATACAGGGAGCTCTGGAAACACCATATATTTT	CASRNTGSSGNTIYF
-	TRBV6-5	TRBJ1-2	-	TGTGCCAGCACCGAGGCAGTCTCCCTTGGCTACACCTTC	CASTEAVSLGYTF
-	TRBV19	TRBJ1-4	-	TGTGCCAGTAGTATAAGCCCAGCGGGGGAAAAACTGTTTTTT	CASSISPAGEKLFF
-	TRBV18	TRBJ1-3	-	TGTGCCAGCTCACCGAGACCGGACAGCTCTGGAAACACCATATATTTT	CASSPRPDSSGNTIYF
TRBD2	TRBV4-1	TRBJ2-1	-	TGCGCCAGCAGCCTTATTCTAGCGGGACAAAATGAGCAGTTCTTC	CASSLILAGQNEQFF
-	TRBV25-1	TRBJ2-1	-	TGTGCCAGCAGTGACTTTACCTTGGCGGCCAATGAGCAGTTCTTC	CASSDFTLAANEQFF
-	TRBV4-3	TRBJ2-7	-	TGCGCCAGCAGCCAAAGACAGGACTCCTACGAGCAGTACTTC	CASSQRQDSYEQYF
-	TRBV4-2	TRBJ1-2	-	TGTGCCAGCAGCCCCGACTCAACGGGAACTAACTATGGCTACACCTTC	CASSPDSTGTNYGYTF
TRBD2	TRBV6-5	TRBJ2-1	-	TGTGCCAGCAGTTCCCACACTAGCGGGCTGAACAATGAGCAGTTCTTC	CASSSHTSGLNNEQFF
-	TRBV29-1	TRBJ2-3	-	TGCAGCGTTGAGATCAGCGGCACAGATACGCAGTATTTT	CSVEISGTDTQYF
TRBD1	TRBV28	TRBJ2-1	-	TGTGCCAGCAGTTGGACAGGGGGCTACTCCTACAATGAGCAGTTCTTC	CASSWTGGYSYNEQFF
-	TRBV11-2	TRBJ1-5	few	TGTGCCAGCAGCTTAGATGGTACAGGGTTTTCCACTCAGCCCCAGCATTTT	CASSLDGTGFSTQPQHF
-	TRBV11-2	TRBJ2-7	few	TGTGCCAGCAGCATAGAACAGGGCTGGACTCCGGTCGAGCAGTACTTC	CASSIEQGWTPVEQYF
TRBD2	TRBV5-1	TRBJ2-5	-	TGCGCCAGCAGGGAAGGACTAGCGGGAGATCTGACCCAGTACTTC	CASREGLAGDLTQYF
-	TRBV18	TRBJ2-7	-	TGTGCCAGCACGGGGACTCGGGAGAACGAGCAGTACTTC	CASTGTRENEQYF
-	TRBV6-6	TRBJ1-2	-	TGTGCCAGCAGTTACTCCTCAGGGAATCGCGGCTACACCTTC	CASSYSSGNRGYTF
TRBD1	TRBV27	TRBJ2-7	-	TGTGCCAGCAGTTCCCCTAGGGACAGGGTCTACGAGCAGTACTTC	CASSSPRDRVYEQYF
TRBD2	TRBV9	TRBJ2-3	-	TGTGCCAGCAGCGTGGGCTGGGGGGGGAGCACAGATACGCAGTATTTT	CASSVGWGGSTDTQYF
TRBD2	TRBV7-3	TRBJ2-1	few	TGTGCCAGCAGCTTACAACTAGCGGGAGGCAATGAGCAGTTCTTC	CASSLQLAGGNEQFF
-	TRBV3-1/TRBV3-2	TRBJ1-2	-	TGTGCCAGCAGCCGTCCCAGGTATGGCTACACCTTC	CASSRPRYGYTF
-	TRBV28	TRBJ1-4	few	TGTGCCAGCAGTTTTTCTTTTCGGGGTGAGAGTGAAAAACTGTTTTTT	CASSFSFRGESEKLFF
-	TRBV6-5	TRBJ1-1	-	TGTGCCAGCAGTTACTCGGGGGGAGTCGCTGAAGCTTTCTTT	CASSYSGGVAEAFF
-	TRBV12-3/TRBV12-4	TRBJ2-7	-	TGTGCCAGCAGAATCTATGGCTACGAGCAGTACTTC	CASRIYGYEQYF
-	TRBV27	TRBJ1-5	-	TGTGCCAGCAGTGACTTGGGACAACCCCTTCAGCCCCAGCATTTT	CASSDLGQPLQPQHF
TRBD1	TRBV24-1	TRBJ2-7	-	TGTGCCTCTTCGCCTCCGGGACAGGGGGCGAGGGTCTCCTACGAGCAGTACTTC	CASSPPGQGARVSYEQYF
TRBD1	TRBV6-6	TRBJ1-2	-	TGTGCCAGCAGTCGACCCCGGGACAGCAGAAACTATGGCTACACCTTC	CASSRPRDSRNYGYTF